This T cell receptor (beta chain) stems from a study of T cells in Graves' hyperthyroidism and ophthalmopathy. This clonotype was detected a few times. Antigen specificity is unknown. Points from the study as a whole: Before onset, by a median of 6.5 months, the model predicted ophthalmopathy. Most thyroid-expanded clonotypes above 0.001 were also found in blood.

V lost 0 bases to trimming and J lost 6 bases, with 15 bases between them. CDR1 SGHTA and CDR2 FQGTGA come from the germline V gene. This CDR3 has 16 amino acids. The source material, RNA transcripts, was used to amplify TCR beta CDR3 regions. HTBI primers were used for first-round RT-PCR of the TCR CDR3. Using its own MiXCR run on the multiplex PCR reads, TCRdb lists one record per CDR3 protein. This table holds hundreds of thousands of distinct CDR3 sequences, just under 45% found once. Exclusions: uncontrolled infection, other autoimmune disease, pregnancy, lactation. Used for diagnoses were clinical symptoms, serum thyroxine and TRAb, thyroid ultrasound and orbital computed tomography.

The chain uses TRBV7-3 and TRBJ1-5; TRBD1 might be the D (5 bases). Source material: peripheral blood or thyroid tissue (not recorded which). The source of this sequence is an adult man with Graves' disease, either hyperthyroidism or ophthalmopathy (not recorded which). The CDR3 region is CASSLTGQGLSQPQHF. CDR3 in DNA: TGTGCCAGCAGCTTAACGGGCCAGGGTTTGTCTCAGCCCCAGCATTTT.